This T cell receptor beta chain came from a study of beta chain features in type 1 diabetes. General observations from the study: Type 1 diabetes patients had moderately but significantly shorter TCRB CDR3s in all four CD4+ subsets.

The junction had 6 bases not matched to a gene; V was cut back by 4 bases and J by 2 bases. The CDR3 is 15 amino acids. Germline CDR1 ENHRY, CDR2 SYGVKD. The isolated RNA, all of it, was reverse transcribed, so expressed TCRB transcripts were what got sequenced. TCRdb's table, derived via immunoSEQ multiplex PCR, lists solely in-frame clones and lacks some. The sample has roughly 380,000 clones, around a fifth seen once. In regard to this clone: What it recognizes is unknown.

The sequenced sample was naive CD4+ T cells from blood. This sequence was found in a woman aged 18-35 years in good health. The chain has TRBV10-3 and TRBJ2-3, with TRBD2 matching over 7 bases. CDR3: CAISALAPYTDTQYF. CDR3 coding DNA: TGTGCCATCAGTGCACTAGCGCCGTACACAGATACGCAGTATTTT.